Sequencing of this T cell receptor beta chain was carried out in a study of shared clonotypes between healthy human individuals. Positive CCR7 selection of CD45RO-negative cells yielded the naive CD8 cells, and terminally differentiated effector memory CD45RA+ cells were excluded. Donors were healthy HIV-negative adults without recently reported acute infections or vaccinations. Germline values: CDR1 ENHRY, CDR2 SYGVKD. The CDR3 is made up of 11 amino acids. V was pared by 0 bases and J by 7 bases, with 2 bases between. Several immunoSEQ plates held equal portions of the genomic DNA taken from each subset. The data were produced by immunoSEQ multiplex PCR, yet TCRdb's version contains in-frame clones alone and is incomplete. This sample has about 550,000 clones; around 95% occur once, and the top ten carry around 0.11%.

The receptor was isolated from a woman in her twenties or thirties in good health. The chain joins TRBV10-3 to TRBJ2-3, with D unresolved. The sequenced material came from naive CD8+ T cells sorted from blood. Here the CDR3 DNA reads TGTGCCATCAGTGAGTCCCATACGCAGTATTTT. Residues: CAISESHTQYF.